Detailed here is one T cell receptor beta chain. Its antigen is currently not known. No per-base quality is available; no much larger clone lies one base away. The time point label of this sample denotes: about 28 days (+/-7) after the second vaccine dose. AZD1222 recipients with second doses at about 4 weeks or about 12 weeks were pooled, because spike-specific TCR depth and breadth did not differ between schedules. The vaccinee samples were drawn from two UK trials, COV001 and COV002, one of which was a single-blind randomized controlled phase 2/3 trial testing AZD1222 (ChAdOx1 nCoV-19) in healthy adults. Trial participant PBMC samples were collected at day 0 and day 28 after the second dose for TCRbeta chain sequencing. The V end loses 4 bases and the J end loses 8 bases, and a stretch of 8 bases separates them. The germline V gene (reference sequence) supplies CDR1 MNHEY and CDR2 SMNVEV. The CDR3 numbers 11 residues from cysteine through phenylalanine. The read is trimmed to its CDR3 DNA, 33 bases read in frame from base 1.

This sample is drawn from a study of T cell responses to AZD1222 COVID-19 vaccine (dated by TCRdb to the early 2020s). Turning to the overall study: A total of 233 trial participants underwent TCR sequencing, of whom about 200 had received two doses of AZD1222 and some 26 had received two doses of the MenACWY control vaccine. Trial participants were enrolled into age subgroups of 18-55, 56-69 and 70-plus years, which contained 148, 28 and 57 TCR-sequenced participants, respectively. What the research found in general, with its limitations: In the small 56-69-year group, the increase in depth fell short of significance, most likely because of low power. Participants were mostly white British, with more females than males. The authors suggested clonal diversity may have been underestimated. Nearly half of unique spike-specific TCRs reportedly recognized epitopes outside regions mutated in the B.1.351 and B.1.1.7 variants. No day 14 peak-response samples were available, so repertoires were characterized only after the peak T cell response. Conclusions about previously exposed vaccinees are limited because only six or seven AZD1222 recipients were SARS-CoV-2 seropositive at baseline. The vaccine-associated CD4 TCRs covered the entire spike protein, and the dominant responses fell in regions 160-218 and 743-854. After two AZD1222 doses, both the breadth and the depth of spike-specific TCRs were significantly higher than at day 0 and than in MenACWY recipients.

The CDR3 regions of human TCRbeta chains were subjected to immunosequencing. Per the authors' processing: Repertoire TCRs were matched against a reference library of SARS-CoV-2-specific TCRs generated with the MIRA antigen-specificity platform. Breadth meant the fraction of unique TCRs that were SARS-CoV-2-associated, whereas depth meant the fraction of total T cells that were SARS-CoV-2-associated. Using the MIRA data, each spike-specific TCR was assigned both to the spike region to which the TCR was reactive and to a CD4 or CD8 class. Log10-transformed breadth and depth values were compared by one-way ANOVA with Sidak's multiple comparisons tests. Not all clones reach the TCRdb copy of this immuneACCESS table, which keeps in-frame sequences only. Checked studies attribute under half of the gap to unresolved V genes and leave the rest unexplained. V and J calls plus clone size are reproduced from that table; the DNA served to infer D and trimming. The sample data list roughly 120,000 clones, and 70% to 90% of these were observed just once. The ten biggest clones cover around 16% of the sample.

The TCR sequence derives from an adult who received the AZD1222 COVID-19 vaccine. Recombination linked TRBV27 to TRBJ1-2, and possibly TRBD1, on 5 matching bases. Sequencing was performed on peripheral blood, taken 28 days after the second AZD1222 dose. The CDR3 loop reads CASSWRGGYTF. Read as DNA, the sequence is TGTGCCAGCAGTTGGAGGGGCGGCTACACCTTC.